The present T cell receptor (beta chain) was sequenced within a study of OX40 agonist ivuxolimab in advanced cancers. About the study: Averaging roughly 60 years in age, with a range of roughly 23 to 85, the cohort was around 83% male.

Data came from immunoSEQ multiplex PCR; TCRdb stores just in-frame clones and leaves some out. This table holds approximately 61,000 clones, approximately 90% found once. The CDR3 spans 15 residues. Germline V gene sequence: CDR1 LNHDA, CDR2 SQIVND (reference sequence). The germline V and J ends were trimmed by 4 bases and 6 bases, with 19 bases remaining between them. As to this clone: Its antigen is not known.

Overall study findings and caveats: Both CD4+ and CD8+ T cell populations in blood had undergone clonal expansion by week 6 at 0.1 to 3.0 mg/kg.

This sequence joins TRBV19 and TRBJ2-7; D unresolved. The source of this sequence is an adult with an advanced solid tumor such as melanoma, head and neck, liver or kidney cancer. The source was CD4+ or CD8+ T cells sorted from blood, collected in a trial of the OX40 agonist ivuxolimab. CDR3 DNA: TGTGCCAGTAGTACCCCCCGGACGCTACCTGGCGAGCAGTACTTC. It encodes CASSTPRTLPGEQYF.